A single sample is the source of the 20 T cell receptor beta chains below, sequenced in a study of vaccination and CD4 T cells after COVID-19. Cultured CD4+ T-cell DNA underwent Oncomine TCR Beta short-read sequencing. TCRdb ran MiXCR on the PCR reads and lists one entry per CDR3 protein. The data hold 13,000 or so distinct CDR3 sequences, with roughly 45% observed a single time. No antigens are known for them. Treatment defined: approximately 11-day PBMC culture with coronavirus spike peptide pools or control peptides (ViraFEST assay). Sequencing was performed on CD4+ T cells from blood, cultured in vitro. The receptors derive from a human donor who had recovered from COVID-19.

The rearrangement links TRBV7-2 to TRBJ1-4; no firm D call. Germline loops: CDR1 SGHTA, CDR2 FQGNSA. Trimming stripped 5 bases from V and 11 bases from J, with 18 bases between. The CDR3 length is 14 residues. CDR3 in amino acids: CASSASRLPGKLFF. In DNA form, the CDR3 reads TGTGCCAGCAGCGCCTCCCGGCTGCCCGGCAAACTGTTTTTT.

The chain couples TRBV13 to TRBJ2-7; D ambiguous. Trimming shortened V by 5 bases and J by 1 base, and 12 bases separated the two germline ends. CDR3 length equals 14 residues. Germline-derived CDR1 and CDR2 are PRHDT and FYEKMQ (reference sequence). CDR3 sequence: CASSKQPVSYEQYF. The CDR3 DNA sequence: TGTGCCAGCAGCAAACAGCCGGTATCCTACGAGCAGTACTTC.

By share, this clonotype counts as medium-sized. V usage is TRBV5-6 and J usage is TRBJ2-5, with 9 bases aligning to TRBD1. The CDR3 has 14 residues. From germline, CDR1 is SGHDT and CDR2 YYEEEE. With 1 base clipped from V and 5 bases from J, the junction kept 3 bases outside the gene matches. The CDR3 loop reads CASSLPGQGETQYF. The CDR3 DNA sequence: TGTGCCAGCAGCTTGCCTGGACAGGGGGAGACCCAGTACTTC.

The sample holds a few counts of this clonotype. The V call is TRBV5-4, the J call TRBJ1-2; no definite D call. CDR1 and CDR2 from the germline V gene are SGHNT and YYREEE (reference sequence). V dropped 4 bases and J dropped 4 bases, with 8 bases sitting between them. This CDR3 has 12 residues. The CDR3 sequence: CASSPDGYGYTF. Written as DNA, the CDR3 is TGTGCCAGCAGCCCGGACGGCTATGGCTACACCTTC.

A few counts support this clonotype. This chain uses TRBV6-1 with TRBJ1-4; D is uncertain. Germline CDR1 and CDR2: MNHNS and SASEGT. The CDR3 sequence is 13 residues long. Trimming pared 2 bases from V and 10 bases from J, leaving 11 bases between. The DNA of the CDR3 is TGTGCCAGCAGTGAATCCCAGCTGGGAAAACTGTTTTTT. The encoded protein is CASSESQLGKLFF.

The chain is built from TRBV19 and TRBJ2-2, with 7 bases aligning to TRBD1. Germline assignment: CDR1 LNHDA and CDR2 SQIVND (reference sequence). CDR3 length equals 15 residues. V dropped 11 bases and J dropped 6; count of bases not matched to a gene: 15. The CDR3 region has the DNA TGTGCCTCTCACCCCTTGGACAGGAGGCCCGGGGAGCTGTTTTTT. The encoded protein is CASHPLDRRPGELFF.

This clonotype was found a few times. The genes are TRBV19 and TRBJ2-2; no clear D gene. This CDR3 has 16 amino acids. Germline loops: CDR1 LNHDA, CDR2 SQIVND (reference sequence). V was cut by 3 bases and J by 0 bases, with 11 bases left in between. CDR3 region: CASSMGLFANTGELFF. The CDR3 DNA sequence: TGTGCCAGTAGTATGGGGTTGTTCGCGAACACCGGGGAGCTGTTTTTT.

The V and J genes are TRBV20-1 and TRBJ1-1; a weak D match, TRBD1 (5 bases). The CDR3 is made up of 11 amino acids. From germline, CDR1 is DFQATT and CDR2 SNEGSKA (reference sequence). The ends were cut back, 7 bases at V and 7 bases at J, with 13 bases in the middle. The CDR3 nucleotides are TGCAGTGGGGGTACGGGGGGTGAAGCTTTCTTT. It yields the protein CSGGTGGEAFF.

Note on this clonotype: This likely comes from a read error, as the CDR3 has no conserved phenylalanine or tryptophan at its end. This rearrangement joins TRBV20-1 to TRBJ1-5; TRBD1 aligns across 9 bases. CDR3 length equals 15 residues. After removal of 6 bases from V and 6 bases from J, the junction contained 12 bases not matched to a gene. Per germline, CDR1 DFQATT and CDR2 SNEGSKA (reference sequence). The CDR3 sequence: CSAHTGGADGQPQHL. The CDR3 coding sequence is TGCAGTGCACATACAGGGGGCGCCGATGGTCAGCCCCAGCATCTT.

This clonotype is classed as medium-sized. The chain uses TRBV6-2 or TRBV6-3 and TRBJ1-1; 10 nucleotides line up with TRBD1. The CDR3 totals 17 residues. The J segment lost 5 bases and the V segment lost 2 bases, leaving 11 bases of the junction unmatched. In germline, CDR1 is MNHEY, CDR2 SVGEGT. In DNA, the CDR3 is TGTGCCAGCAGTTACGGCCGGGACAGGGGTTTGGGGACTGAAGCTTTCTTT. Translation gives CASSYGRDRGLGTEAFF.

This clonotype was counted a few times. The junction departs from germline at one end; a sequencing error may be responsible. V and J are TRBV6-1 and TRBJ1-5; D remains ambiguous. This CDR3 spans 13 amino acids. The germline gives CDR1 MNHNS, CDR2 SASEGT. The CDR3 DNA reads TGTGCCAGCAGGGAAGTACATAATCAGCCCCAGCATTTT. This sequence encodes CASREVHNQPQHF.

CDR3 nucleotide sequence: TGTGCCTGGAAAATTGCCACTGAAGCTTTCTTT. This gives the protein CAWKIATEAFF. The V call is TRBV30, the J call TRBJ1-1; D is uncertain. Germline-derived CDR1 and CDR2 are GTSNPN and SVGIG (reference sequence). The V gene lost 4 bases and the J gene lost 4 bases, with 7 bases spanning the gap. The CDR3 sequence is 11 residues long.

This CDR3 reads CASSEGKVNQPQHF. CDR3 bases: TGTGCCAGCAGTGAAGGGAAGGTAAATCAGCCCCAGCATTTT. The rearrangement uses TRBV2 and TRBJ1-5; D call uncertain. Germline V gene data show CDR1 as SNHLY and CDR2 as FYNNEI. Trimming took off 1 base at V and 4 bases at J, with 8 bases between the two ends. The CDR3 spans 14 residues. The entire variable domain, with the rest obtained from reference TRBV2 and TRBJ1-5, is as follows: EPEVTQTPSHQVTQMGQEVILRCVPISNHLYFYWYRQILGQKVEFLVSFYNNEISEKSEIFDDQFSVERPDGSNFTLKIRSTKLEDSAMYFCASSEGKVNQPQHFGDGTRLSIL.

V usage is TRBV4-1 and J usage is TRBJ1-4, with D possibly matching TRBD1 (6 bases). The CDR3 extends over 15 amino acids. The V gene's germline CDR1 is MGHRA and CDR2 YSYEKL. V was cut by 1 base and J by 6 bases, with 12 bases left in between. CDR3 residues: CASSQAGAGDEKLFF. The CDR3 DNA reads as TGCGCCAGCAGCCAAGCGGGGGCTGGGGATGAAAAACTGTTTTTT.

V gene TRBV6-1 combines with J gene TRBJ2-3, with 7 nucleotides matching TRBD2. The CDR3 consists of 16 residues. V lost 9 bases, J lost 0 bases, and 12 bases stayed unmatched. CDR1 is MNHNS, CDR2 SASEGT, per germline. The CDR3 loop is CASGLAVLSSTDTQYF. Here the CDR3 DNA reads TGTGCCAGTGGGCTAGCGGTGTTGTCTAGCACAGATACGCAGTATTTT.

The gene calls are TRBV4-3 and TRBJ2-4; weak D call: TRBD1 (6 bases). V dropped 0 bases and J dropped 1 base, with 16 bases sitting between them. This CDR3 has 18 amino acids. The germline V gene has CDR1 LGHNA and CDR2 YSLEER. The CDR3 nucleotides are TGCGCCAGCAGCCAAGATGGCCAGGGGTTTCGGGCCAAAAACATTCAGTACTTC. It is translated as CASSQDGQGFRAKNIQYF.

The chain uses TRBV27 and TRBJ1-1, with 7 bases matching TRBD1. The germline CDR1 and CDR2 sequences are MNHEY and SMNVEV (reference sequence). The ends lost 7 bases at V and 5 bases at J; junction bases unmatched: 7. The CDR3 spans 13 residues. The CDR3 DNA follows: TGTGCCAGCACTTACAGGGGTGGTACTGAAGCTTTCTTT. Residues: CASTYRGGTEAFF.

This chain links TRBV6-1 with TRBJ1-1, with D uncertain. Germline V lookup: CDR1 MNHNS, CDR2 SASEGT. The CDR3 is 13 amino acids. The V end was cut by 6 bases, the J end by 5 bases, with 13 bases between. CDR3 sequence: CASSPAGGTEAFF. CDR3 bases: TGTGCCAGCAGCCCCGCCGGAGGGACTGAAGCTTTCTTT.

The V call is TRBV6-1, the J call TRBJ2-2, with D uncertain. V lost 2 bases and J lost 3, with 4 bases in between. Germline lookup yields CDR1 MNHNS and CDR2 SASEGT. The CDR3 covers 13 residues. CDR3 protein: CASSEIDTGELFF. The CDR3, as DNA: TGTGCCAGCAGTGAAATCGACACCGGGGAGCTGTTTTTT.

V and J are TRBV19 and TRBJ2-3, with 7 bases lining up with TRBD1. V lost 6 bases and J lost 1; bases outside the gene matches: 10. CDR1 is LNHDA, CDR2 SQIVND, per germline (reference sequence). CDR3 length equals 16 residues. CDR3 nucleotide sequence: TGTGCCAGTAGCTCCAGGGGGATAAGGGGCACAGATACGCAGTATTTT. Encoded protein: CASSSRGIRGTDTQYF. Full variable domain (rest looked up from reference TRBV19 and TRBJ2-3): DGGITQSPKYLFRKEGQNVTLSCEQNLNHDAMYWYRQDPGQGLRLIYYSQIVNDFQKGDIAEGYSVSREKKESFPLTVTSAQKNPTAFYLCASSSRGIRGTDTQYFGPGTRLTVL.